The 10 T cell receptor beta chains given below trace back to one sample, sequenced in a study of blood T cell repertoires in COVID-19. This table comes from immunoSEQ multiplex PCR, and its TCRdb copy is limited to in-frame clones, with some not included. The sample shows 120,000 to 150,000 clones, 60% to 85% of them seen only once. Material: peripheral blood. These receptors all come from a man aged 45-65 years with acute or convalescent COVID-19.

The CDR3 coding sequence is TGTGCCACGCAACCAGGGGGCACTGAAGCTTTCTTT. Amino acid sequence: CATQPGGTEAFF. V gene TRBV6-5 combines with J gene TRBJ1-1; 7 nucleotides line up with TRBD1. V lost 10 bases to trimming and J lost 4 bases; unmatched junction nucleotides: 6. There are 12 residues in the CDR3. CDR1 is MNHEY and CDR2 is SVGAGI in the germline V gene.

CDR3 in amino acids: CAWSKRQGMNTEAFF. CDR3 coding DNA: TGTGCCTGGAGCAAGCGACAGGGGATGAACACTGAAGCTTTCTTT. This rearrangement joins TRBV30 to TRBJ1-1; 8 bases are a match to TRBD1. Unmatched junction bases numbered 6, after V lost 3 bases and J lost 0 bases. This CDR3 is built from 15 residues. In germline, CDR1 is GTSNPN, CDR2 SVGIG (reference sequence). The full variable domain, rest sourced from reference TRBV30 and TRBJ1-1, is SQTIHQWPATLVQPVGSPLSLECTVEGTSNPNLYWYRQAAGRGLQLLFYSVGIGQISSEVPQNLSASRPQDRQFILSSKKLLLSDSGFYLCAWSKRQGMNTEAFFGQGTRLTVV.

The chain joins TRBV5-1 to TRBJ1-2, with TRBD1 identical over 8 bases. The CDR3 is 13 amino acids. CDR1 SGHRS and CDR2 YFSETQ come from the germline V gene. J lost 5 bases, V lost 3 bases, and 3 bases had no gene match. This chain's CDR3 is CASSWGQDYGYTF. The CDR3 DNA sequence: TGCGCCAGCAGCTGGGGACAGGATTATGGCTACACCTTC.

This clone was seen only once. The CDR3: CASSLIRGRVEEQYF. CDR3 coding DNA: TGTGCCAGCAGTTTAATCCGGGGTCGGGTGGAAGAGCAGTACTTC. This rearrangement joins TRBV27 to TRBJ2-7; tentatively, D is TRBD2 (5 bases). The CDR3 is made up of 15 amino acids. The germline gives CDR1 MNHEY, CDR2 SMNVEV (reference sequence). With 2 bases removed from V and 7 bases from J, the gap between germline ends came to 18 bases.

This sequence joins TRBV9 and TRBJ2-7; D gene uncertain. The CDR3 loop spans 14 amino acids. V lost 4 bases to trimming and J lost 2 bases, with 13 bases between them. CDR1 and CDR2 from the germline V gene are SGDLS and YYNGEE. The CDR3 here is CASSSGAQPYEQYF. The CDR3 DNA reads TGTGCCAGCAGCTCCGGAGCGCAACCCTACGAGCAGTACTTC.

The chain has TRBV9 and TRBJ1-1; TRBD1 might be the D (5 bases). The CDR3 consists of 16 residues. The ends were cut back, 4 bases at V and 0 bases at J, with 16 bases in the middle. CDR1 and CDR2 from the germline V gene are SGDLS and YYNGEE. In DNA, the CDR3 is TGTGCCAGCAGCTCCCGTTCCTGGGGCCTGAACACTGAAGCTTTCTTT. Translation gives CASSSRSWGLNTEAFF.

In this sample, this clone turned up a few times. The CDR3 sequence: CASSTQGDNQPQHF. CDR3 bases: TGTGCCAGCAGCACACAGGGGGATAATCAGCCCCAGCATTTT. This chain joins TRBV7-2 and TRBJ1-5; 8 positions match TRBD1. CDR3 size: 14 residues. V was clipped by 5 bases and J by 4 bases; unmatched bases: 4. CDR1 is SGHTA, CDR2 FQGNSA, per germline.

The chain uses TRBV5-5 and TRBJ1-4; 7 bases align to TRBD1. The CDR3 is 18 residues long. J lost 1 base, V lost 5 bases, and 14 bases had no gene match. Germline loops: CDR1 SGHKS, CDR2 YYEKEE (reference sequence). CDR3 protein: CASSPRSRQGGTNEKLFF. As DNA, the CDR3 is TGTGCCAGCAGTCCCCGTAGTAGACAGGGCGGAACTAATGAAAAACTGTTTTTT.

The chain employs TRBV29-1 and TRBJ2-5; TRBD2 might be the D (5 bases). V gave up 4 bases and J gave up 0 bases, with 9 bases separating them. Germline CDR1 is SQVTM and CDR2 is ANQGSEA. CDR3 length equals 13 residues. CDR3 coding DNA: TGCAGCGTTGCGGGGTCGTACCAAGAGACCCAGTACTTC. It is translated as CSVAGSYQETQYF.

V gene TRBV24-1 combines with J gene TRBJ2-2; 14 bases match TRBD2. Germline trimming cut 4 bases from V and 4 bases from J; bases unmatched to any gene: 4. CDR1 is KGHDR and CDR2 is SFDVKD in the germline V gene. The CDR3 length is 17 residues. In DNA form, the CDR3 reads TGTGCCACCAGTGACAGACTAGCGGGGGGGCCCACCGGGGAGCTGTTTTTT. This translates into CATSDRLAGGPTGELFF.